The clone carrying this TCR beta chain was observed a few times. Its antigen remains unidentified. This record belongs to a study of T cells after yellow fever vaccination. Study observations and caveats: A large majority of primary-vaccination clones showed up again after the booster (around 96% CD4, 88% CD8).

V was clipped by 3 bases and J by 3 bases, with 11 bases between them. CDR3 length equals 14 residues. CDR1 SGHDT and CDR2 YYEEEE come from the germline V gene. TCRdb re-derived calls from the 5' RACE reads in MiXCR, one entry per CDR3 protein. The sample carries fewer than 650,000 distinct CDR3 sequences, around a fifth recorded once. The sample in question was PBMCs, obtained less than 25 days after the first yellow fever vaccination. The TCR comes from a man aged 18 to 29 who received the YFV17D yellow fever vaccine. The V gene is TRBV5-6, the J gene TRBJ2-3, with TRBD1 as a possible D gene (6 bases). CDR3 residues: CASSYATGTDTQYF. CDR3 nucleotides: TGTGCCAGCAGCTACGCTACAGGGACAGATACGCAGTATTTT.